Reported below is one T cell receptor (beta chain). Using immunoSEQ multiplex PCR, the repertoire was profiled, and TCRdb retains in-frame clones only, with some absent. Of 440,000 or so clones in the sample, about nine tenths are singletons; the top ten hold roughly 4%. Trimming removed 3 bases from V and 6 bases from J, with 11 bases in between. There are 13 residues in the CDR3. The germline V gene encodes CDR1 SEHNR and CDR2 FQNEAQ (reference sequence). Noted treatment: around 19 received Ad26.COV2.S at low or high dose, single or two shots; roughly five received placebo; per-sample allocation not given. Sampling happened 63 days after the first vaccine or placebo injection. The data stem from a study of Ad26.COV2.S vaccination and SARS-CoV-2 variants.

This receptor was obtained from a person between 18 and 60 years old who received the Ad26.COV2.S COVID-19 vaccine or a placebo. This specimen was peripheral blood, taken in a trial of Ad26.COV2.S vaccine versus placebo. The chain carries TRBV7-9 and TRBJ1-2; a possible D gene is TRBD1 (6 bases). The CDR3 DNA is TGTGCCAGCAGCTTGGGACAAGGGAATGGCTACACCTTC. It specifies CASSLGQGNGYTF.